This T cell receptor beta chain was profiled in a study of T-cell reconstitution after alpha-beta-depleted transplantation in children. TCRbeta library construction was performed incorporating unique molecular identifiers. Via MiXCR, TCRdb re-called the PCR reads, giving one row per CDR3 protein. Found here are around 960,000 distinct CDR3 sequences, 25% to 30% of them singletons; the top ten hold approximately 30%. The study, taken as a whole, reports: Surviving recipient T cells and thymic progenitors accounted for the high day-60 TCRbeta diversity observed in some patients. At one year after transplant, newly produced T cells mostly accounted for T-cell counts and diversity. Reports say that about two months after transplant, the alpha-beta T cells came out of several hundred graft clones that had expanded.

This clonotype was counted between two and nine times. Its cognate antigen is unknown. V was pared by 0 bases and J by 5 bases, with 20 bases between. Germline lookup yields CDR1 SGHRS and CDR2 YFSETQ. This CDR3 has 17 amino acids. The starting material was PBMCs, mostly from graft donor cells, obtained 360 days after TCRalphabeta/CD19-depleted stem cell transplant. The genes are TRBV5-1 and TRBJ1-1; D call uncertain. The TCR sequence derives from a boy under three years old who had a stem cell transplant for SCID, so the T cells may come from the graft donor. CDR3 nucleotides: TGCGCCAGCAGCTTGGCCCAACGCCGCGGAGGGTGGACTGAAGCTTTCTTT. It encodes CASSLAQRRGGWTEAFF.